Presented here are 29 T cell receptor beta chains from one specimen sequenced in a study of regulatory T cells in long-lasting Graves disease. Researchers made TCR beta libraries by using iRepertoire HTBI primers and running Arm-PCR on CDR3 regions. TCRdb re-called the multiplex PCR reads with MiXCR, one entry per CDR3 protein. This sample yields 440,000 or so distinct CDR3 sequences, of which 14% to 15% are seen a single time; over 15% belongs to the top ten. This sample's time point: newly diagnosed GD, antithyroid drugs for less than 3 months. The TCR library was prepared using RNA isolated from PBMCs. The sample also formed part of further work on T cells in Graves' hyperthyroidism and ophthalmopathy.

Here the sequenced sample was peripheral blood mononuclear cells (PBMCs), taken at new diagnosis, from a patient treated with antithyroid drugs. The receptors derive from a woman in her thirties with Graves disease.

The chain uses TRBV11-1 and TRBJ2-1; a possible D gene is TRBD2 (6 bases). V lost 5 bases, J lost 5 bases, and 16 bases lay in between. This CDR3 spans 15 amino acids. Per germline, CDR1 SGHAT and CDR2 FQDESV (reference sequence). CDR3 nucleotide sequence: TGTGCCAGCAGCCGGGGGAGAGCTGTCAACAATGAGCAGTTCTTC. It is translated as CASSRGRAVNNEQFF.

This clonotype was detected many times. CDR3 DNA: TGTGCCAGCAACGCCGGGACTTCTAGCAATCAGCCCCAGCATTTT. This translates into CASNAGTSSNQPQHF. The chain is built from TRBV6-2 or TRBV6-3 and TRBJ1-5, with a tentative D call TRBD1 (5 bases). Trimming cost V 7 bases and J 0 bases, with 13 bases left between them. This CDR3 comprises 15 residues. CDR1 is MNHEY, CDR2 SVGEGT, per germline.

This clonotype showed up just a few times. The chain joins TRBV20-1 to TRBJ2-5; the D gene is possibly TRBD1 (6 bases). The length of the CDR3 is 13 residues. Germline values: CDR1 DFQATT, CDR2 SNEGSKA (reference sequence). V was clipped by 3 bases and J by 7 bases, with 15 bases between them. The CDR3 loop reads CSASSGTRGTQYF. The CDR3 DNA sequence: TGCAGTGCTAGTTCCGGGACCAGGGGGACCCAGTACTTC.

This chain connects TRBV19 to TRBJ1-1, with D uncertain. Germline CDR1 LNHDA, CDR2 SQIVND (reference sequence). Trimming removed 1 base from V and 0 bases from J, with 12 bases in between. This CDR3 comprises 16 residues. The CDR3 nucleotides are TGTGCCAGTAGTATAGTGGATGGCAGCATGAACACTGAAGCTTTCTTT. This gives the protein CASSIVDGSMNTEAFF.

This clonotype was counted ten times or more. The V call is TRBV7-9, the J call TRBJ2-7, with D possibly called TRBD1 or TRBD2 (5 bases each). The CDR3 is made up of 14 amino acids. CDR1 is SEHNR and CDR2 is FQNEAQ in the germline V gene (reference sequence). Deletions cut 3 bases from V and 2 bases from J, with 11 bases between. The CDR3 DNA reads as TGTGCCAGCAGCTTCCCCCGGGACCCCTACGAGCAGTACTTC. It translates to CASSFPRDPYEQYF.

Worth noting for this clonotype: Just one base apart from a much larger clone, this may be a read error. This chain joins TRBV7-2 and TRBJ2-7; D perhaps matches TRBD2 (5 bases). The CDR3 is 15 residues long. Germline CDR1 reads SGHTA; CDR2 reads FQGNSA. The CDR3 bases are TGTGTCAGCAGCCAAGGGAGCGGATACTCCTACGAGCAGTACTTC. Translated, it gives CVSSQGSGYSYEQYF.

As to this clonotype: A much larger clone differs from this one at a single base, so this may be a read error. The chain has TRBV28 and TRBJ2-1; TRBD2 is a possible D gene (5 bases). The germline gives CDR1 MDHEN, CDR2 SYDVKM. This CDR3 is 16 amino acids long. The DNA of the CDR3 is TGTGCCAGCAGTTTACCAGGCTCGGGAAACTACAGTGAGCAGTTCTTC. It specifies CASSLPGSGNYSEQFF.

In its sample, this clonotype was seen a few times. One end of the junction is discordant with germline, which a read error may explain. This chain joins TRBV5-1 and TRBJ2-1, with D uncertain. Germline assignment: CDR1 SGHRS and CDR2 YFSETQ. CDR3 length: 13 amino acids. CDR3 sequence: CASSLARYNEQSF. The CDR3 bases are TGCGCCAGCAGCTTGGCGAGGTACAATGAGCAGTCCTTC. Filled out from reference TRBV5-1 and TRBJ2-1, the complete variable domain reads KAGVTQTPRYLIKTRGQQVTLSCSPISGHRSVSWYQQTPGQGLQFLFEYFSETQRNKGNFPGRFSGRQFSNSRSEMNVSTLELGDSALYLCASSLARYNEQSFGPGTRLTVL.

The CDR3 sequence is CASSPGQGAGLKTQYF. CDR3 nucleotides: TGTGCCAGCAGCCCGGGACAGGGGGCGGGTTTGAAGACCCAGTACTTC. V usage is TRBV3-1 and J usage is TRBJ2-5; 12 nucleotides align to TRBD1. This CDR3 contains 16 residues. J was trimmed by 6 bases and V by 4 bases; bases with no gene match: 9. Germline values: CDR1 LGHDT, CDR2 YNNKEL (reference sequence).

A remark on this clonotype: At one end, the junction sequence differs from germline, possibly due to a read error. CDR3 loop: CASGLSGASLDERYF. Here the CDR3 DNA reads TGTGCTAGCGGTTTGAGTGGGGCCTCTCTCGACGAGCGGTACTTC. The chain joins TRBV12-5 to TRBJ2-7; possible D gene TRBD1, 5 bases. The CDR3 spans 15 residues. In germline, CDR1 is LGHNT, CDR2 FRNRAP.

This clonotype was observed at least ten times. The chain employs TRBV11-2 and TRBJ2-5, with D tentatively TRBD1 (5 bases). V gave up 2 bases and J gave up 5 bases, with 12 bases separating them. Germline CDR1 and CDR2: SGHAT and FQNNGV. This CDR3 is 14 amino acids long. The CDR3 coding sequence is TGTGCCAGCAGCTTATCCCAGGGAAGCGAGACCCAGTACTTC. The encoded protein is CASSLSQGSETQYF.

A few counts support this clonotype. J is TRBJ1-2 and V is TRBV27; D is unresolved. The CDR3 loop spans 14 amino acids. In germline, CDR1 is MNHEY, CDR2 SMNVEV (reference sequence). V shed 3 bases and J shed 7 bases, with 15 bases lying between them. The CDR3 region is CASSFRRNGAGYTF. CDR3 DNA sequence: TGTGCCAGCAGTTTCCGACGGAACGGCGCTGGCTACACCTTC.

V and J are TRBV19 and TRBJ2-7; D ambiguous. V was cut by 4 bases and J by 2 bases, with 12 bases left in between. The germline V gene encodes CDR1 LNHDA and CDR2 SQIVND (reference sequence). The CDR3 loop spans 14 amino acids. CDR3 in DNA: TGTGCCAGTAGTAGTAGATTTCACACCTACGAGCAGTACTTC. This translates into CASSSRFHTYEQYF.

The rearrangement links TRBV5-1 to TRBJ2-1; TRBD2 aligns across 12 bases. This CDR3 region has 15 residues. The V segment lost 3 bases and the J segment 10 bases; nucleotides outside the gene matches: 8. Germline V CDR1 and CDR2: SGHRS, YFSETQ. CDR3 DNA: TGCGCCAGCAGCTGGAGGACTAGCGGGACAGACGAGCAGTTCTTC. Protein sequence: CASSWRTSGTDEQFF.

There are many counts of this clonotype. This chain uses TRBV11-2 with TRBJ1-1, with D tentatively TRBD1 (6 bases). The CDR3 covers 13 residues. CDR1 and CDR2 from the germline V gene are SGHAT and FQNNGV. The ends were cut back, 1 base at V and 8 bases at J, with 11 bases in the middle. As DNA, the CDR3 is TGTGCCAGCAGCTTAGGCCAGGGGAGGGAAGCTTTCTTT. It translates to CASSLGQGREAFF.

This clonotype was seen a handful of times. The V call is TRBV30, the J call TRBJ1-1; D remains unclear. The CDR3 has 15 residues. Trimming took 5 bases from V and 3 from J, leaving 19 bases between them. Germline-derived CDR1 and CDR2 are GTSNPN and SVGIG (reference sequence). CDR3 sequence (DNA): TGTGCCTGGGGTGGTGGAGAGGCGCGCTACACTGAAGCTTTCTTT. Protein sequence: CAWGGGEARYTEAFF.

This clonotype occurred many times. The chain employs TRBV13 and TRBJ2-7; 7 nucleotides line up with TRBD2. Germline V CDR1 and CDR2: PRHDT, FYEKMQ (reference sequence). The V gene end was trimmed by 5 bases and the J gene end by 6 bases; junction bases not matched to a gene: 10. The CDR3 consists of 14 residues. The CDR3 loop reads CASSPGGAGSEQYF. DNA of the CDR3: TGTGCCAGCAGCCCGGGGGGAGCGGGAAGCGAGCAGTACTTC.

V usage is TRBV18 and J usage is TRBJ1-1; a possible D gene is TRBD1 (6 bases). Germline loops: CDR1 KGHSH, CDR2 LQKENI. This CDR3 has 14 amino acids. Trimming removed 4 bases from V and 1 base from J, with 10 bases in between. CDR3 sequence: CASSLNRENTEAFF. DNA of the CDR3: TGTGCCAGCTCACTAAACAGGGAGAACACTGAAGCTTTCTTT.

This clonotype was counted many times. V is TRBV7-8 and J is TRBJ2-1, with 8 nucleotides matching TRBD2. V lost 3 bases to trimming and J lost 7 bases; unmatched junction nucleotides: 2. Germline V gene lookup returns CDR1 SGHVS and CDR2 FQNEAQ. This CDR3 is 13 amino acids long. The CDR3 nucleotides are TGTGCCAGCAGCTTGGGGACTAGGAATGAGCAGTTCTTC. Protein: CASSLGTRNEQFF.

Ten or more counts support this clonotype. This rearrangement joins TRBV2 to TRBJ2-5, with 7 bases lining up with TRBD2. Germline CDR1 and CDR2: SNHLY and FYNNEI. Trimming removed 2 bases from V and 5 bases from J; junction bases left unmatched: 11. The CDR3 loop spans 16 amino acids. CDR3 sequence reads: CASSERLAGRVETQYF. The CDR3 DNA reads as TGTGCCAGCAGTGAACGCCTGGCAGGGAGGGTGGAGACCCAGTACTTC. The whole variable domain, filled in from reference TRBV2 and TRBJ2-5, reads EPEVTQTPSHQVTQMGQEVILRCVPISNHLYFYWYRQILGQKVEFLVSFYNNEISEKSEIFDDQFSVERPDGSNFTLKIRSTKLEDSAMYFCASSERLAGRVETQYFGPGTRLLVL.

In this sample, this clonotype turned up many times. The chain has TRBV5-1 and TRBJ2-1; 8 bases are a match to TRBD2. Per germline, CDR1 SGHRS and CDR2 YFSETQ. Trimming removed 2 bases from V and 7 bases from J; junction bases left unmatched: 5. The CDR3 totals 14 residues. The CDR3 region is CASSFTGRGNEQFF. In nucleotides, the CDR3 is TGCGCCAGCAGCTTCACCGGGAGGGGTAATGAGCAGTTCTTC.

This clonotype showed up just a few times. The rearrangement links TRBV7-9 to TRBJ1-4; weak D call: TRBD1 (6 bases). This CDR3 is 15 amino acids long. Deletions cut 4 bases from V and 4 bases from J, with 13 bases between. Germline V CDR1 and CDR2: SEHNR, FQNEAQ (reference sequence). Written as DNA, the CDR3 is TGTGCCAGCAGCTGGTGGACAGTGGTTAATGAAAAACTGTTTTTT. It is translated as CASSWWTVVNEKLFF. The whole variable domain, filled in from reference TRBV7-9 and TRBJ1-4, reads DTGVSQNPRHKITKRGQNVTFRCDPISEHNRLYWYRQTLGQGPEFLTYFQNEAQLEKSRLLSDRFSAERPKGSFSTLEIQRTEQGDSAMYLCASSWWTVVNEKLFFGSGTQLSVL.

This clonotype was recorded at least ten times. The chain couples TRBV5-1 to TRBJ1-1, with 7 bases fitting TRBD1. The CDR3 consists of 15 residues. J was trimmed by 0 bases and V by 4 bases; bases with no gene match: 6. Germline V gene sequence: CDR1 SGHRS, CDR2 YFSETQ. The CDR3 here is CASSQRTGMNTEAFF. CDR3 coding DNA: TGCGCCAGCAGCCAACGGACAGGAATGAACACTGAAGCTTTCTTT.

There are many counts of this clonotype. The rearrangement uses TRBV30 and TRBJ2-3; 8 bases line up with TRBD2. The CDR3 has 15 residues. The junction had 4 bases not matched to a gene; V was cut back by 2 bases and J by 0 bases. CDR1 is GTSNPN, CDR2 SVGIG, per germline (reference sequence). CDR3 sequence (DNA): TGTGCCTGGAGTTTGCCTAGCGGGAGCACAGATACGCAGTATTTT. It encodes CAWSLPSGSTDTQYF.

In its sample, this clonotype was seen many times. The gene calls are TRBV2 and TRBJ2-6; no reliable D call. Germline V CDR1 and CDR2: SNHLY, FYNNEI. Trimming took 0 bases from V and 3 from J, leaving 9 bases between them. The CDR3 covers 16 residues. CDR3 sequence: CASSEALGSGANVLTF. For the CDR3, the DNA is TGTGCCAGCAGTGAAGCGCTCGGCAGTGGGGCCAACGTCCTGACTTTC.

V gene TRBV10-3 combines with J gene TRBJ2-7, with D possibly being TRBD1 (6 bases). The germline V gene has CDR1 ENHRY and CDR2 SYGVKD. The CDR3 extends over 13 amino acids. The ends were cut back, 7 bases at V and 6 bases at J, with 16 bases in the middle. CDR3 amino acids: CAITAGAWSEQYF. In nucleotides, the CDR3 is TGTGCCATCACGGCAGGGGCATGGAGCGAGCAGTACTTC.

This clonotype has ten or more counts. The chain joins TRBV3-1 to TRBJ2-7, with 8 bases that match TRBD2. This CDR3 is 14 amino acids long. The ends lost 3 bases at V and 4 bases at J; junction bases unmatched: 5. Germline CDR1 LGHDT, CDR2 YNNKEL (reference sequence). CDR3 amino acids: CASSHSGTRYEQYF. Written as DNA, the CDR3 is TGTGCCAGCAGCCATTCCGGGACTAGATACGAGCAGTACTTC.

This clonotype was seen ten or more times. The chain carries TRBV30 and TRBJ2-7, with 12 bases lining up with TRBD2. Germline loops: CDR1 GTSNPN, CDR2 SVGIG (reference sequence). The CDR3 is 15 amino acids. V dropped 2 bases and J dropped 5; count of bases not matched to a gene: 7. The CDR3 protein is CAWSPRLAGEHEQYF. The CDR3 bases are TGTGCCTGGAGTCCCAGACTAGCGGGGGAACACGAGCAGTACTTC.

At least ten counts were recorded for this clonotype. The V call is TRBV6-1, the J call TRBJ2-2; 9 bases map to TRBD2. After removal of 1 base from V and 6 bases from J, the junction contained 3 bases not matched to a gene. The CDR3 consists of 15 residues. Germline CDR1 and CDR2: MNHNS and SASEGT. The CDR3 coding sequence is TGTGCCAGCAGTGAAGAAATAGCGGGAGCCGGGGAGCTGTTTTTT. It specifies CASSEEIAGAGELFF.